The TCR beta chain described here comes from a study of T-cell reconstitution after alpha-beta-depleted transplantation in children. Study-wide results and caveats: After transplant, high TCRbeta diversity at day 60 in some patients arose from surviving recipient T cells and thymic progenitors. Several hundred rapidly expanded clones from non-depleted graft cells reportedly supplied alpha-beta T cells about two months post-transplant. At the one-year point after transplant, T-cell counts and TCRbeta diversity were found to come mostly from T cells that had been newly produced.

As concerns this clonotype: Its antigen is as yet unknown.

Germline V gene lookup returns CDR1 KGHSH and CDR2 LQKENI. With 3 bases removed from V and 6 bases from J, the gap between germline ends came to 18 bases. The CDR3 extends over 15 amino acids. A library of TCRbeta sequences, prepared with unique molecular identifiers, was generated. TCRdb passed the PCR reads through MiXCR, listing each CDR3 protein once. The table records some 600,000 distinct CDR3 sequences, approximately 13% of them present only once. Sequencing was performed on PBMCs, mostly from graft donor cells, taken 360 days after TCRalphabeta/CD19-depleted stem cell transplant. The receptor comes from a male patient younger than 18 who had a stem cell transplant for acute myeloid leukemia, so the T cells may come from the graft donor. The chain is built from TRBV18 and TRBJ2-7, with a weak D call TRBD2 (8 bases). CDR3 in amino acids: CASSPGRGQDSEQYF. The CDR3 DNA sequence: TGTGCCAGCTCACCCGGGAGGGGGCAAGATAGCGAGCAGTACTTC.